This T cell receptor (beta chain) was found in a study of vaccination effects on CD4 cells after COVID-19. Across the whole study: Peptide-pool stimulation followed by sequencing identified expanded antigen-specific CD4+ clonotypes in the ViraFEST assay. The post-vaccine samples were taken, at the median, 72 days after the second dose.

TCRdb's copy holds only in-frame clones and misses some; the assay was immunoSEQ multiplex PCR. Among tens of thousands of clones, 65% to 80% were seen once, and the ten largest hold around 2.5%. As regards this clone: No antigen is known for it.

Following an approximately ten-day culture, CD4+ T cells were purified. All study participants received two doses of BNT162b2 or mRNA-1273 vaccine. Each vaccine recipient was nucleocapsid antibody negative and had no prior SARS-CoV-2 infection. Researchers swapped half the medium for IL-2 medium on both days 3 and 7. The CDR3 is 13 residues long. Germline CDR1 LGHDT, CDR2 YNNKEL (reference sequence). Trimming removed 0 bases at V and 8 bases at J, with 5 bases between. The receptor was derived from a human donor who received a COVID-19 vaccine. The sequencing used CD4+ T cells from PBMCs cultured without peptide, collected after COVID-19 vaccination. This chain connects TRBV3-1 (or the pseudogene TRBV3-2) to TRBJ1-6; no firm D call. CDR3 loop: CASSQELDSPLHF. In DNA form, the CDR3 reads TGTGCCAGCAGCCAAGAATTGGATTCACCCCTCCACTTT.